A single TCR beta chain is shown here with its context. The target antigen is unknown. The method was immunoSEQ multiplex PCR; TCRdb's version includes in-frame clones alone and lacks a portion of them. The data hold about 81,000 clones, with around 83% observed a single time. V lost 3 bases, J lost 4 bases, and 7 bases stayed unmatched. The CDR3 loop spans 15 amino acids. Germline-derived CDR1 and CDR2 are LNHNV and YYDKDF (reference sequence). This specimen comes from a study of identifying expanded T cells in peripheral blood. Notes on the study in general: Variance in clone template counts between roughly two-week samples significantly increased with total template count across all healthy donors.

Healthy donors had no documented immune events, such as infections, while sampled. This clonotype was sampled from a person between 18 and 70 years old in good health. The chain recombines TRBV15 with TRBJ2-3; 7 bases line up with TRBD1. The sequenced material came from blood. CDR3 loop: CATSSKGAMADTQYF. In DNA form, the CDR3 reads TGTGCCACCAGCAGTAAGGGGGCGATGGCAGATACGCAGTATTTT.